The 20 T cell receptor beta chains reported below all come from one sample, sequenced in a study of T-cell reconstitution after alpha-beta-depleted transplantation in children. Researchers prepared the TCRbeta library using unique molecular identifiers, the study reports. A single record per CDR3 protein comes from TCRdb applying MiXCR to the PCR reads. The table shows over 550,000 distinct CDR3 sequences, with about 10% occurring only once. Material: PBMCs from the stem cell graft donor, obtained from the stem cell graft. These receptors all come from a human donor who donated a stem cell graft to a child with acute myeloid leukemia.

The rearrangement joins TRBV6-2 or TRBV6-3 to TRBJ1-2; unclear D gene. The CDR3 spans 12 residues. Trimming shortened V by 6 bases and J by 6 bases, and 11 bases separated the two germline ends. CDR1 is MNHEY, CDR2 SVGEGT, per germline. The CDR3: CASSPVLHGYTF. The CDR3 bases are TGTGCCAGCAGCCCGGTCCTCCATGGCTACACCTTC.

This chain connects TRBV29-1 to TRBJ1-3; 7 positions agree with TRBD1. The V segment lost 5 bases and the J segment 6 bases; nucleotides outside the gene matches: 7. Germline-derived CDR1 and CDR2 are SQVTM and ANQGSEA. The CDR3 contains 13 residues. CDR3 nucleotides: TGCAGCGTTATTGACAGGGCCGAAAACACCATATATTTT. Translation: CSVIDRAENTIYF.

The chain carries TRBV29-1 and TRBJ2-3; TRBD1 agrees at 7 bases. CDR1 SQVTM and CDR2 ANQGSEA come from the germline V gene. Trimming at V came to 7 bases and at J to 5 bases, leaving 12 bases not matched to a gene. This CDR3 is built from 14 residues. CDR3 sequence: CSAEGQGVGDTQYF. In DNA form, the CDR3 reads TGCAGCGCCGAAGGGCAGGGGGTTGGAGATACGCAGTATTTT.

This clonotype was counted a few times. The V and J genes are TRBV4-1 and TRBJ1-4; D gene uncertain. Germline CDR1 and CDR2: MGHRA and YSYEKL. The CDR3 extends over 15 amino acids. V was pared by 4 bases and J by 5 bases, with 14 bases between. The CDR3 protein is CASSLLFGWNEKLFF. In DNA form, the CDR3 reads TGCGCCAGCAGCCTACTGTTCGGATGGAATGAAAAACTGTTTTTT.

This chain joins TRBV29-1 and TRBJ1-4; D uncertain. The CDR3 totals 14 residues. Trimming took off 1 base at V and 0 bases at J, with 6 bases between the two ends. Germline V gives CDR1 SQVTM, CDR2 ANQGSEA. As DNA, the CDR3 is TGCAGCGTTGAAGCGCCCCCAACTAATGAAAAACTGTTTTTT. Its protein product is CSVEAPPTNEKLFF. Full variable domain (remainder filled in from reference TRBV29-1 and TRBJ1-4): SAVISQKPSRDICQRGTSLTIQCQVDSQVTMMFWYRQQPGQSLTLIATANQGSEATYESGFVIDKFPISRPNLTFSTLTVSNMSPEDSSIYLCSVEAPPTNEKLFFGSGTQLSVL.

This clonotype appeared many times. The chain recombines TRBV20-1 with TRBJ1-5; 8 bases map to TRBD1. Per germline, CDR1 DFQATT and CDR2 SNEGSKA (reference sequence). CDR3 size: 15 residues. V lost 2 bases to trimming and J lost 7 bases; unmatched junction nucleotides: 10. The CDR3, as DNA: TGCAGTGCTAGACAGGGGGCGAATGAATACCAGCCCCAGCATTTT. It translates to CSARQGANEYQPQHF.

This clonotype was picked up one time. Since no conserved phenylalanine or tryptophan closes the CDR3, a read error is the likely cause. This CDR3 reads CASSFAGLAELYEQYS. In nucleotides, the CDR3 is TGTGCCAGCAGTTTTGCGGGACTAGCAGAACTTTACGAGCAGTACTCC. The chain has TRBV27 and TRBJ2-7; 9 nucleotides match TRBD2. The CDR3 length is 16 residues. Germline CDR1 and CDR2: MNHEY and SMNVEV (reference sequence). V lost 3 bases, J lost 4 bases, and 10 bases stayed unmatched.

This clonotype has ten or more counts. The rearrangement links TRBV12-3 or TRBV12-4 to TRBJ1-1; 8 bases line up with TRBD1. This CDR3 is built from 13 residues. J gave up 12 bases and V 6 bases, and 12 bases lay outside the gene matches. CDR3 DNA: TGTGCCAGCAGCCCCCTGGCAGGGGGCGAAACTTTCTTT. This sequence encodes CASSPLAGGETFF.

The CDR3: CASSWRHLSTDTQYF. CDR3 DNA: TGTGCCAGCAGCTGGAGGCACCTTAGCACAGATACGCAGTATTTT. The J gene is TRBJ2-3, the V gene TRBV6-2 or TRBV6-3; weak D call: TRBD2 (5 bases). V gave up 6 bases and J gave up 0 bases, with 13 bases separating them. CDR3 length equals 15 residues. Germline assignment: CDR1 MNHEY and CDR2 SVGEGT.

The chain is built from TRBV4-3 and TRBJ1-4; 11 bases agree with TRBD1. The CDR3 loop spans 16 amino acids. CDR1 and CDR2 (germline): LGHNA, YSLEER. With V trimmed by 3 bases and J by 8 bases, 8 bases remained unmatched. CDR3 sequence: CASSHRTGGAREKLFF. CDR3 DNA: TGCGCCAGCAGCCACCGGACAGGGGGCGCTCGGGAAAAACTGTTTTTT.

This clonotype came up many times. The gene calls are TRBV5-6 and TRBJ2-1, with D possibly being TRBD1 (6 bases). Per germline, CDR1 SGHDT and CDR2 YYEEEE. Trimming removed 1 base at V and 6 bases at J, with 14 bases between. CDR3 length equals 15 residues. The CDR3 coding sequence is TGTGCCAGCAGCTTGCAGGGGACCTACAGCAATGAGCAGTTCTTC. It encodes CASSLQGTYSNEQFF.

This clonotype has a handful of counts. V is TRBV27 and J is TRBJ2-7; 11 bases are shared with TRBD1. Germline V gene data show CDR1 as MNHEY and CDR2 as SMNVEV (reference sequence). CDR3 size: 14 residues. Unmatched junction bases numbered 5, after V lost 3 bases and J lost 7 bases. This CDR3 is CASSLGQGEGEQYF. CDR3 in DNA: TGTGCCAGCAGTTTGGGACAGGGGGAGGGGGAGCAGTACTTC.

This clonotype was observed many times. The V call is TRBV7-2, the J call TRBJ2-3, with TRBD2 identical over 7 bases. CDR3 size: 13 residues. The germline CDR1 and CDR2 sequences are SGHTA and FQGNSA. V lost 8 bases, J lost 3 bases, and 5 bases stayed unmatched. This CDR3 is CASRRLATDTQYF. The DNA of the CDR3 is TGTGCCAGCCGGAGACTAGCAACAGATACGCAGTATTTT. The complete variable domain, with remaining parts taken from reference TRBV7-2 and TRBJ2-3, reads GAGVSQSPSNKVTEKGKDVELRCDPISGHTALYWYRQSLGQGLEFLIYFQGNSAPDKSGLPSDRFSAERTGGSVSTLTIQRTQQEDSAVYLCASRRLATDTQYFGPGTRLTVL.

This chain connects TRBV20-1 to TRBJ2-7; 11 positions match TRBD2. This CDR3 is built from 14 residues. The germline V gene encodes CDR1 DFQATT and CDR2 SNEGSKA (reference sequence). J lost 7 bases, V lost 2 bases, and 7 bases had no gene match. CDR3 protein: CSARLAGGLDEQYF. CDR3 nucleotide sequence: TGCAGTGCTAGACTAGCGGGAGGTCTCGATGAGCAGTACTTC.

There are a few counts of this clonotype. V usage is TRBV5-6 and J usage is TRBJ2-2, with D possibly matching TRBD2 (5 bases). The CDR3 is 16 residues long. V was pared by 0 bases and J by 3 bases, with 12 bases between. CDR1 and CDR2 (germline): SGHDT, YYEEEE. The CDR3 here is CASSLELDGYTGELFF. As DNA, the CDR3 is TGTGCCAGCAGCTTGGAACTAGACGGATACACCGGGGAGCTGTTTTTT.

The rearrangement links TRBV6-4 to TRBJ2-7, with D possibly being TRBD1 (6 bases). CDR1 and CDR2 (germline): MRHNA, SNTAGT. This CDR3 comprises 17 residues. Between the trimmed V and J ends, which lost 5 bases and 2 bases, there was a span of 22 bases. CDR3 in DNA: TGTGCCAGCAGTCCTCTCCGGTGGGGGCACGTCGCCTACGAGCAGTACTTC. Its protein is CASSPLRWGHVAYEQYF.

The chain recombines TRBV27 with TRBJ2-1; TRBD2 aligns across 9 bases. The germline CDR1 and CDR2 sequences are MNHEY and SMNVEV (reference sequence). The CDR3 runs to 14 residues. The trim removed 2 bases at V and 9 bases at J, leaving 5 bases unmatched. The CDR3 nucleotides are TGTGCCAGCAGTTTAGGGACTAGCTTTGTTGAGCAGTTCTTC. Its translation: CASSLGTSFVEQFF.

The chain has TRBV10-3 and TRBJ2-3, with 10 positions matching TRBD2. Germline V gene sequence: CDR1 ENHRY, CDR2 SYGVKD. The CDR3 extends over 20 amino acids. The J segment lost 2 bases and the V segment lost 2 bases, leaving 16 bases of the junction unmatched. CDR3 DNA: TGTGCCATCAGTGAGAGTCCACTAGCGGGATCCGGGCCCACCACAGATACGCAGTATTTT. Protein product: CAISESPLAGSGPTTDTQYF.

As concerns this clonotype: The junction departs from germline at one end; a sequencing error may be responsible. The CDR3 DNA sequence: TGTGCTAGCAGCAAACTAGCGGGATTATGGGAGACCCAGTACTTC. It yields the protein CASSKLAGLWETQYF. The J gene is TRBJ2-5, the V gene TRBV7-7; 10 bases match TRBD2. CDR1 and CDR2 from the germline V gene are SSHAT and FNYEAQ (reference sequence). CDR3 length: 15 amino acids.

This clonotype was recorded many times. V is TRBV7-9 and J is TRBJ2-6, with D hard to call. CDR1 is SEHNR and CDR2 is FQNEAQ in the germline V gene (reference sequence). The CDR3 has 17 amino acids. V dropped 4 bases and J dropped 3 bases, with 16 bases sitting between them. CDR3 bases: TGTGCCAGCAGCTCTCCATTCAGATCACTTGGGGCCAACGTCCTGACTTTC. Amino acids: CASSSPFRSLGANVLTF.